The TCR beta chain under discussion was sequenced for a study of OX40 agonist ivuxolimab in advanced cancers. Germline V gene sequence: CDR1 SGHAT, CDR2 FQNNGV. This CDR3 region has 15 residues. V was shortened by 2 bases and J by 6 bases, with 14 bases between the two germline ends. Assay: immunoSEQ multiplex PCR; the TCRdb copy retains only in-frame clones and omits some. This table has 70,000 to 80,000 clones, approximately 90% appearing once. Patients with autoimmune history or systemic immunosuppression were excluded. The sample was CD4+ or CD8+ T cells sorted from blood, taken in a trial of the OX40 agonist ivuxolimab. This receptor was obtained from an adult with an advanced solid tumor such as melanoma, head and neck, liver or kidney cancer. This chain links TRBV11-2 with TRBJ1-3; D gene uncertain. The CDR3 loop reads CASSLYSGFENTIYF. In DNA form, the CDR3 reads TGTGCCAGCAGCTTATACTCTGGTTTTGAAAACACCATATATTTT.